Listed below are T cell receptor beta chains from one sample, sequenced in a study of T-cell memory formation after mild COVID-19. TCRdb redid the calling of the 5' RACE reads with MiXCR, one entry per CDR3 protein. The sample yields under 300,000 distinct CDR3 sequences, under 8.5% seen once. Sequenced sample: PBMCs or a T cell subset sorted from them (not recorded which). The receptors were sampled from a man in his late teens or twenties who had mild COVID-19 (a few samples of this study predate the infection). Cell type and time point are not known. CDR3s include the opening cysteine and the closing phenylalanine or tryptophan. The D gene is left open where the match is weak. The size of a clone is reported for some rows only, either as once, few or many, or as a class for expanded clones.

d_gene	len	v_gene	abundance	j_gene	CDR3aa	CDR3nt
-	15	TRBV5-1	few	TRBJ2-5	CASSSWDSSGGAQYF	TGCGCCAGCAGCTCGTGGGACTCGAGCGGTGGGGCCCAGTACTTC
TRBD2	16	TRBV7-2	-	TRBJ2-4	CASSLGLAGGLGIQYF	TGTGCCAGCAGCCTAGGACTAGCGGGGGGGCTCGGCATTCAGTACTTC
-	17	TRBV7-2	-	TRBJ2-2	CASSFSPRNANTGELFF	TGTGCCAGCAGCTTCTCGCCGAGAAACGCGAACACCGGGGAGCTGTTTTTT
-	17	TRBV3-1	-	TRBJ1-6	CASSLSQGSSYNSPLHF	TGTGCCAGCAGCCTATCACAGGGCAGCTCCTATAATTCACCCCTCCACTTT
-	16	TRBV15	few	TRBJ2-5	CATSRDRIQGGETQYF	TGTGCCACCAGCAGAGACCGTATACAGGGAGGGGAGACCCAGTACTTC
TRBD2	15	TRBV7-2	many	TRBJ2-1	CASSLSGGDYNEQFF	TGTGCCAGCAGTCTCAGCGGGGGCGACTACAATGAGCAGTTCTTC
TRBD1	15	TRBV9	-	TRBJ1-2	CASSARDRGNYGYTF	TGTGCCAGCAGCGCCCGGGACAGGGGAAACTATGGCTACACCTTC
TRBD2	15	TRBV6-6	-	TRBJ2-3	CASSYHGGAGDTQYF	TGTGCCAGCAGTTACCACGGGGGGGCCGGTGATACGCAGTATTTT
-	13	TRBV6-5	many	TRBJ2-2	CASSRSRPGELFF	TGTGCCAGCTCCCGGAGCCGGCCCGGGGAGCTGTTTTTT
-	13	TRBV30	-	TRBJ1-1	CAWSISANTEAFF	TGTGCCTGGAGTATATCTGCGAACACTGAAGCTTTCTTT
-	13	TRBV27	few	TRBJ2-2	CASTEANTGELFF	TGTGCCAGCACCGAAGCGAACACCGGGGAGCTGTTTTTT
-	15	TRBV5-1	few	TRBJ1-2	CASSFVPRGYDGYTF	TGCGCCAGCAGCTTCGTTCCTCGGGGGTACGATGGCTACACCTTC
TRBD2	17	TRBV6-2/TRBV6-3	-	TRBJ2-1	CASSPYHGLAVYNEQFF	TGTGCCAGCAGTCCCTACCATGGACTAGCGGTTTACAATGAGCAGTTCTTC
TRBD1	15	TRBV4-1	few	TRBJ2-5	CASSPPGGVRETQYF	TGCGCCAGCAGCCCCCCAGGGGGAGTAAGGGAGACCCAGTACTTC